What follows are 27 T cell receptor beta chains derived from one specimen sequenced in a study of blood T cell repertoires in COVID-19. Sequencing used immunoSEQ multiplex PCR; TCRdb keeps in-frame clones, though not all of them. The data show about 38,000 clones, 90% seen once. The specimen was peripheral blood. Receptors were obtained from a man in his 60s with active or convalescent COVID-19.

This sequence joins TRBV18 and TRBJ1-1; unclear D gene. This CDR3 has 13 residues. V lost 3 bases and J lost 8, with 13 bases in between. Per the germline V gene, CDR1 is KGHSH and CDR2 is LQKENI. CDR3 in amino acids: CASSPGERAEAFF. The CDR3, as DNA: TGTGCCAGCTCACCGGGAGAACGGGCAGAAGCTTTCTTT.

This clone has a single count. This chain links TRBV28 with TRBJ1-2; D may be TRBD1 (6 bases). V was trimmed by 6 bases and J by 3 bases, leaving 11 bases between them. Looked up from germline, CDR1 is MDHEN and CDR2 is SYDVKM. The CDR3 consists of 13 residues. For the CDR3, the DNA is TGTGCCAGCAGCTACAGGGTTGACTATGGCTACACCTTC. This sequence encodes CASSYRVDYGYTF.

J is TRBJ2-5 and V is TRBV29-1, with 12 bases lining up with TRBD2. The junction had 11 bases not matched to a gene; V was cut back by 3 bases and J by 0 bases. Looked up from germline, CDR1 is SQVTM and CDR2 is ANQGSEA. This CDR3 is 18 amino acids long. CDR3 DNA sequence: TGCAGCGTTGAGGTGGTTACTAGCGGGAGGCCCTACCAAGAGACCCAGTACTTC. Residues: CSVEVVTSGRPYQETQYF.

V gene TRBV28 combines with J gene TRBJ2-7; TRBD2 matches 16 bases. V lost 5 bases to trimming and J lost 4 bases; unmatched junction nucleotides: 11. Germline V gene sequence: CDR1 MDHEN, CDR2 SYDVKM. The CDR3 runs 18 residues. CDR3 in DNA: TGTGCCAGCAGTACGCTACCCGGGACTAGCGGGAGGGGTTACGAGCAGTACTTC. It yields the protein CASSTLPGTSGRGYEQYF.

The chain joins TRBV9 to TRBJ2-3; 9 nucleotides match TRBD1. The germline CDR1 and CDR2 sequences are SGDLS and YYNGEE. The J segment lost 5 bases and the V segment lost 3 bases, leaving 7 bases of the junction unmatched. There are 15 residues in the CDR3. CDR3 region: CASSGPGQGKDTQYF. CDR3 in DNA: TGTGCCAGCAGCGGTCCGGGACAGGGAAAAGATACGCAGTATTTT.

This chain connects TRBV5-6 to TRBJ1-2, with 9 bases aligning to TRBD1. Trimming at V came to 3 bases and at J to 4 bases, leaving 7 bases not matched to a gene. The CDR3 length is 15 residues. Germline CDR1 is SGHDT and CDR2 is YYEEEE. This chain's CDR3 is CASSSYRGHGYGYTF. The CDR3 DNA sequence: TGTGCCAGCAGCTCCTACAGGGGGCACGGCTATGGCTACACCTTC.

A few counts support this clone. The CDR3 region is CASSSGGGYEQYF. DNA for the CDR3: TGTGCCAGCAGCTCAGGCGGGGGCTACGAGCAGTACTTC. J is TRBJ2-7 and V is TRBV11-2; 7 positions match TRBD2. Germline CDR1 and CDR2: SGHAT and FQNNGV. The V and J ends lost 4 bases and 3 bases, in that order; junction bases with no gene match: 3. The CDR3 loop spans 13 amino acids.

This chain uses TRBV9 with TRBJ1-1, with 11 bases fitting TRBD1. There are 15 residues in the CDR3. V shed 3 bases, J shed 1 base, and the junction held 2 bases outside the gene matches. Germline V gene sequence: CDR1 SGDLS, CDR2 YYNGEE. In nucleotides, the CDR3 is TGTGCCAGCAGCGGGACAGGGGGCGAGAACACTGAAGCTTTCTTT. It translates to CASSGTGGENTEAFF. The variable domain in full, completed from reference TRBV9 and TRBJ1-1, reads DSGVTQTPKHLITATGQRVTLRCSPRSGDLSVYWYQQSLDQGLQFLIQYYNGEERAKGNILERFSAQQFPDLHSELNLSSLELGDSALYFCASSGTGGENTEAFFGQGTRLTVV.

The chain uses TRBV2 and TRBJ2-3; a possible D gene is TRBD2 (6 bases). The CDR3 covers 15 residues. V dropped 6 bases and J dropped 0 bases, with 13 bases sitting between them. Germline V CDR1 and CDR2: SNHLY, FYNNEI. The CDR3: CASRELATSTDTQYF. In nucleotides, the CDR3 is TGTGCCAGCAGGGAGCTAGCGACTAGCACAGATACGCAGTATTTT.

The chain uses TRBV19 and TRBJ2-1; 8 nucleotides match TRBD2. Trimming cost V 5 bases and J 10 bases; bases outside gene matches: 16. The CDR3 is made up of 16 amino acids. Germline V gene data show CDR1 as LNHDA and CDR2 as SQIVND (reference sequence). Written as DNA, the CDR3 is TGTGCCAGTAGTCGGCGGGAGGCATCGGGCGACGGGGAGCAGTTCTTC. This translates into CASSRREASGDGEQFF.

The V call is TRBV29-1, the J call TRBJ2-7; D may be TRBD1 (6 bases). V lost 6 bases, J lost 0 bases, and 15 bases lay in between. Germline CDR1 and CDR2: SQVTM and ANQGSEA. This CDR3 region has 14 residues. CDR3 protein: CSVRDTKSSYEQYF. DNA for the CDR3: TGCAGCGTCCGGGACACAAAGTCCTCCTACGAGCAGTACTTC.

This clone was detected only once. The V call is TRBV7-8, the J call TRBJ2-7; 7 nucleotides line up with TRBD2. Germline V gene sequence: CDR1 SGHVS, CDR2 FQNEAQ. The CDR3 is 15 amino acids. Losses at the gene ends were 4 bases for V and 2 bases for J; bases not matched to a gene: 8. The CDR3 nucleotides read TGTGCCAGCAGCTCCCCTACGGGAGGTCCCTACGAGCAGTACTTC. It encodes CASSSPTGGPYEQYF.

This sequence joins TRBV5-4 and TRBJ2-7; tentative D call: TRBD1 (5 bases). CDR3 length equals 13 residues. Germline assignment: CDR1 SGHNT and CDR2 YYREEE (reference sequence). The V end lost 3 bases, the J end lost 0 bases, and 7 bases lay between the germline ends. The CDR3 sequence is CASSYDSSYEQYF. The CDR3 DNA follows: TGTGCCAGCAGCTACGACAGCTCCTACGAGCAGTACTTC.

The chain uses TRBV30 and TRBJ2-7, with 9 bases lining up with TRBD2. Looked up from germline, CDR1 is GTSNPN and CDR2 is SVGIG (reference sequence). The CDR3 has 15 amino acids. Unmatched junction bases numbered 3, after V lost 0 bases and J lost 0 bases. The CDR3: CAWSVFSGSSYEQYF. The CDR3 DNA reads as TGTGCCTGGAGTGTCTTTAGCGGGAGCTCCTACGAGCAGTACTTC. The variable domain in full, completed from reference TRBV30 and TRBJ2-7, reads SQTIHQWPATLVQPVGSPLSLECTVEGTSNPNLYWYRQAAGRGLQLLFYSVGIGQISSEVPQNLSASRPQDRQFILSSKKLLLSDSGFYLCAWSVFSGSSYEQYFGPGTRLTVT.

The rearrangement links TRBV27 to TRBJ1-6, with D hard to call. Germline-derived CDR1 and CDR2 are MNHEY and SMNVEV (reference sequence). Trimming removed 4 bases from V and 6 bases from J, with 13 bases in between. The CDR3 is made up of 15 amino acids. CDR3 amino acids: CASSYSRGINSPLHF. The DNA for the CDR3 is TGTGCCAGCAGTTACAGCAGAGGGATTAATTCACCCCTCCACTTT.

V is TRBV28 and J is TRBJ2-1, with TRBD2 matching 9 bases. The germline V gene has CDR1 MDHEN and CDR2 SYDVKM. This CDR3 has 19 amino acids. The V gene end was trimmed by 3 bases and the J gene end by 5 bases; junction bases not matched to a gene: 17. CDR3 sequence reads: CASSLYAGGPTNQNNEQFF. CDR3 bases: TGTGCCAGCAGTTTGTATGCGGGAGGGCCTACGAACCAGAACAATGAGCAGTTCTTC.

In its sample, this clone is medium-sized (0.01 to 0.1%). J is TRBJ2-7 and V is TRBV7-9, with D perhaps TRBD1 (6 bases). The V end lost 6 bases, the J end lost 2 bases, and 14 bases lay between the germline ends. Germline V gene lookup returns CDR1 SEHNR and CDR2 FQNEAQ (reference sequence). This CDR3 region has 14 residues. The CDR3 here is CASREKDRPYEQYF. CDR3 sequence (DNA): TGTGCCAGCAGAGAAAAGGACAGACCCTACGAGCAGTACTTC. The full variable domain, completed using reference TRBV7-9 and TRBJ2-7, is DTGVSQNPRHKITKRGQNVTFRCDPISEHNRLYWYRQTLGQGPEFLTYFQNEAQLEKSRLLSDRFSAERPKGSFSTLEIQRTEQGDSAMYLCASREKDRPYEQYFGPGTRLTVT.

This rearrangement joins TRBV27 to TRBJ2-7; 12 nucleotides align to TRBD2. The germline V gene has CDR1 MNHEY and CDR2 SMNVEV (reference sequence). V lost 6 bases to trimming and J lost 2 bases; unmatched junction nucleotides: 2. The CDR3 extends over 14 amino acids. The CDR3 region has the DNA TGTGCCAGCAGACGACTAGCGGGAGCCTACGAGCAGTACTTC. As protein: CASRRLAGAYEQYF.

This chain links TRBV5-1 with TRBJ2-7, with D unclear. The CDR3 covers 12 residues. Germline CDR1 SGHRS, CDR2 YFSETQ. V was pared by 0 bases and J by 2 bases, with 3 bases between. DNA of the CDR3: TGCGCCAGCAGCTTGGTCGCCTACGAGCAGTACTTC. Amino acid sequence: CASSLVAYEQYF.

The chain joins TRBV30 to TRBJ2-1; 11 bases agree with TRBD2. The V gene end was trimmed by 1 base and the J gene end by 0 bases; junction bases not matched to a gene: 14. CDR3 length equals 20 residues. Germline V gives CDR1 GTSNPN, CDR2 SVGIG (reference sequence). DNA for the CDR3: TGTGCCTGGAGTGGGGGGCCTAGGACTAGCGGGTGGAGCTCCTACAATGAGCAGTTCTTC. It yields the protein CAWSGGPRTSGWSSYNEQFF.

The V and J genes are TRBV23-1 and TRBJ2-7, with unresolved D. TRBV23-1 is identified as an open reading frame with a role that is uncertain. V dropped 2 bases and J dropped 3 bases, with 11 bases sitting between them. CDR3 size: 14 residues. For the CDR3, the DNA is TGCGCCAGCAGTCAAGAGGAACGTCTCTACGAGCAGTACTTC. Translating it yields CASSQEERLYEQYF.

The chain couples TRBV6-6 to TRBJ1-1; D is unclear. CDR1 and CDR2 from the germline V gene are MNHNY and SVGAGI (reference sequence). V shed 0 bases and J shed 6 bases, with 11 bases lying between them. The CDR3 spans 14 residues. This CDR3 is CASSYSPEEPEAFF. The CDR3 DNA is TGTGCCAGCAGTTACTCCCCAGAAGAACCTGAAGCTTTCTTT.

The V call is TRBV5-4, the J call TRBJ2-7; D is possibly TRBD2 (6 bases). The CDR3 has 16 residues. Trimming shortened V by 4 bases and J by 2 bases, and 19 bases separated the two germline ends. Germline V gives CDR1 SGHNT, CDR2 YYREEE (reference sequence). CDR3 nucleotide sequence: TGTGCCAGCAGCCCCGCCGCGGTACGGGGGACCTACGAGCAGTACTTC. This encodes CASSPAAVRGTYEQYF.

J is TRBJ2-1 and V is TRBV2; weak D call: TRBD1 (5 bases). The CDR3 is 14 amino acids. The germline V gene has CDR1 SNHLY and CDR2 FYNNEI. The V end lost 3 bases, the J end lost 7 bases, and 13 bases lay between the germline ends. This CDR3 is CASSDRVLTNEQFF. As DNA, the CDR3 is TGTGCCAGCAGTGACAGGGTGTTGACGAATGAGCAGTTCTTC.

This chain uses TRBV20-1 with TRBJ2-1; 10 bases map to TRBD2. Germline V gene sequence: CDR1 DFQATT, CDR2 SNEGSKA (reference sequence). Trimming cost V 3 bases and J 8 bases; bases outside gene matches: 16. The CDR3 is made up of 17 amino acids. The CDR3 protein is CSASSWLAGEVIDEQFF. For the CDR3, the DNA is TGCAGTGCTAGTTCGTGGCTAGCGGGAGAAGTAATCGATGAGCAGTTCTTC.

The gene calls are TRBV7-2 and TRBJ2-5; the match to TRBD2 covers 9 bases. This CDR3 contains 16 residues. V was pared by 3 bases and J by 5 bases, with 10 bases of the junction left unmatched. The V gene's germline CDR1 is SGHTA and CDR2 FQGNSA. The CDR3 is CASSLMRLAGHETQYF. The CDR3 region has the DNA TGTGCCAGCAGCTTGATGAGGCTAGCGGGACATGAGACCCAGTACTTC.

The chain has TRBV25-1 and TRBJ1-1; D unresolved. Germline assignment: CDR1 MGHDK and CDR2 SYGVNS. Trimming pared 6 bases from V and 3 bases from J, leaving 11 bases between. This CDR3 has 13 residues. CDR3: CASRVRKDTEAFF. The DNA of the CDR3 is TGTGCCAGCAGGGTCAGGAAGGACACTGAAGCTTTCTTT.